The entry below describes one T cell receptor (beta chain). Its antigen is unidentified. This record belongs to a study of T cell repertoires in cytomegalovirus infection. In the study overall: CMV epitopes in the study were HLA-C-restricted (recently identified) and HLA-B-restricted (well studied).

General observations from the study: Individuals carrying CMV plus the relevant HLA were identified by cumulative frequency of public TCR beta families.

Using its own MiXCR run on the reads, TCRdb lists one record per CDR3 protein. The sample records 380,000 or so distinct CDR3 sequences, roughly 34% being singletons. V gave up 4 bases and J gave up 1 base, with 10 bases separating them. Germline CDR1 is MNHNS and CDR2 is SASEGT. The CDR3 runs 14 residues. The sequence derives from a human donor in good health (CMV status not recorded). Some clones in this sample may be carry-over from other donors' samples. The chain has TRBV6-1 and TRBJ2-5; a possible D gene is TRBD2 (5 bases). The sample here was cultured PBMCs, taken from culture after CMV antigen stimulation. The CDR3 sequence: CASSAPSGQETQYF. The CDR3 DNA sequence: TGTGCCAGCAGTGCCCCAAGCGGCCAAGAGACCCAGTACTTC.